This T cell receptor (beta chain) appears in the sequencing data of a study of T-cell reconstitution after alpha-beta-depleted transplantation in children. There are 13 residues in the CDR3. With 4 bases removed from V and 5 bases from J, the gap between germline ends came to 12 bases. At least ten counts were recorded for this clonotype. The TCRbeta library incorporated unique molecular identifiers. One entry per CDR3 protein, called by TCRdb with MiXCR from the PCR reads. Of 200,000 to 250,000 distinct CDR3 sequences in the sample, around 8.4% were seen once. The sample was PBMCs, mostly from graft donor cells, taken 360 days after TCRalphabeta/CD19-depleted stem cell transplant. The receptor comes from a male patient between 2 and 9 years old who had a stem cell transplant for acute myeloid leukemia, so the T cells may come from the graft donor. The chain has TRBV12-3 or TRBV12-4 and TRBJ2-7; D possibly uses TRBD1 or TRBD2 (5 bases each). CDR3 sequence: CASSWDVGDEQYF. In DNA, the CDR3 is TGTGCCAGCAGTTGGGACGTTGGAGACGAGCAGTACTTC.